These 16 T cell receptor beta chains were sequenced from one sample in a study of identical twins. MiXCR, run by TCRdb on the 5' RACE reads, gives a single entry per CDR3 protein. The top ten hold approximately 0.29% of the sample, which has 1.5 million to 2 million distinct CDR3 sequences, more than 30% seen once. The sample taken for sequencing was cord blood. The receptors originated from a newborn girl in good health.

The chain uses TRBV24-1 and TRBJ2-1, with 13 bases lining up with TRBD2. The J call may not be correct, given that the DNA end is closer to TRBJ2-7. In germline, CDR1 is KGHDR, CDR2 SFDVKD. The CDR3 is 19 residues long. The CDR3 region has the DNA TGTGCCACCAGTGAGCCACTAGCGGGAGGGCCAAGCTCCTACAATGAGCAGTACTTC. This gives the protein CATSEPLAGGPSSYNEQYF.

The chain carries TRBV10-3 and TRBJ2-4, with TRBD2 as a possible D gene (5 bases). The DNA end is a closer match to TRBJ2-7, so the J assignment may be wrong. The CDR3 sequence is 15 residues long. Germline V gene sequence: CDR1 ENHRY, CDR2 SYGVKD. CDR3 in amino acids: CAISESRGNRYEQYF. The CDR3 coding sequence is TGTGCCATCAGTGAGTCGAGAGGGAACCGCTACGAGCAGTACTTC.

The chain uses TRBV5-1 and TRBJ2-7; TRBD1 is a possible D gene (5 bases). Germline lookup yields CDR1 SGHRS and CDR2 YFSETQ. The CDR3 contains 16 residues. V was clipped by 4 bases and J by 1 base, with 18 bases between them. The CDR3 coding sequence is TGCGCCAGCAGCCGCAACAGGAGTCCCACTTCCTACGAGCAGTACTTC. Translated: CASSRNRSPTSYEQYF.

This clonotype appeared a few times. The gene calls are TRBV20-1 and TRBJ2-7; 7 bases fit TRBD2. The germline gives CDR1 DFQATT, CDR2 SNEGSKA (reference sequence). This CDR3 has 14 amino acids. V was clipped by 2 bases and J by 0 bases; unmatched bases: 4. The DNA of the CDR3 is TGCAGTGCTAGACGGACTAGAAACTCCTACGAGCAGTACTTC. This codes for CSARRTRNSYEQYF.

This clonotype was found many times. The V call is TRBV9, the J call TRBJ2-7; D is unclear. Trimming cost V 2 bases and J 3 bases, with 12 bases left between them. Per the germline V gene, CDR1 is SGDLS and CDR2 is YYNGEE. The length of the CDR3 is 14 residues. CDR3: CASSVSQSNYEQYF. The CDR3 DNA follows: TGTGCCAGCAGCGTTTCCCAATCGAACTACGAGCAGTACTTC.

This clonotype was picked up a small number of times. The chain employs TRBV14 and TRBJ2-7; perhaps TRBD1 as D (5 bases). Per the germline V gene, CDR1 is SGHDN and CDR2 is FVKESK. This CDR3 comprises 14 residues. Trimming pared 3 bases from V and 1 base from J, leaving 10 bases between. The CDR3 DNA sequence: TGTGCCAGCAGCCACCAGGGTGAATCCTACGAGCAGTACTTC. Amino acids: CASSHQGESYEQYF.

In DNA form, the CDR3 reads TGCGCCAGCAGCTTGGGTACCGCGGGGGCCCCCTACGAGCAGTACTTC. Translating it yields CASSLGTAGAPYEQYF. The chain recombines TRBV5-1 with TRBJ2-1; tentative D call: TRBD2 (7 bases). The DNA end is a closer match to TRBJ2-7, so the J assignment may be wrong. The CDR3 runs to 16 residues. Germline CDR1 and CDR2: SGHRS and YFSETQ.

This clonotype has only a few counts. The chain is built from TRBV10-2 and TRBJ2-1, with D perhaps TRBD2 (5 bases). Per the germline V gene, CDR1 is WSHSY and CDR2 is SAAADI. This CDR3 region has 13 residues. V lost 6 bases and J 6 bases, leaving 12 bases between the germline ends. The CDR3 protein is CASRADFPNEQFF. DNA for the CDR3: TGCGCCAGCAGGGCGGACTTCCCCAATGAGCAGTTCTTC.

This clonotype was seen at least ten times. The chain recombines TRBV11-2 with TRBJ1-2; D is unclear. CDR1 is SGHAT, CDR2 FQNNGV, per germline. The V and J ends lost 3 bases and 4 bases respectively, with 18 bases between them. The CDR3 consists of 16 residues. The CDR3 protein is CASSFTRQGAFYGYTF. CDR3 nucleotides: TGTGCCAGCAGCTTCACCCGACAAGGAGCCTTCTATGGCTACACCTTC.

The V gene is TRBV3-1, the J gene TRBJ2-7, with 7 bases matching TRBD2. This CDR3 contains 15 residues. CDR1 and CDR2 (germline): LGHDT, YNNKEL (reference sequence). The ends lost 2 bases at V and 0 bases at J; junction bases unmatched: 4. Written as DNA, the CDR3 is TGTGCCAGCAGCCAATACGGGGGGAACTCCTACGAGCAGTACTTC. Translation: CASSQYGGNSYEQYF.

To note about this clonotype: Compared with germline, one end of the junction differs, possibly owing to a read error. The chain joins TRBV10-3 to TRBJ2-1, with TRBD1 identical over 9 bases. This CDR3 is built from 14 residues. Per the germline V gene, CDR1 is ENHRY and CDR2 is SYGVKD. CDR3 loop: CAISGTGRFGEQSF. CDR3 sequence (DNA): TGTGCCATCAGCGGGACAGGGAGATTCGGCGAGCAGTCCTTC.

The gene calls are TRBV6-5 and TRBJ2-1; possible D gene TRBD1, 6 bases. With 2 bases removed from V and 5 bases from J, the gap between germline ends came to 16 bases. The CDR3 runs 16 residues. Germline CDR1 is MNHEY and CDR2 is SVGAGI. The CDR3 here is CASSYLSYRAHNEQFF. In nucleotides, the CDR3 is TGTGCCAGCAGTTACCTCTCGTACAGGGCCCACAATGAGCAGTTCTTC.

In this sample, this clonotype turned up a few times. The J gene is TRBJ1-5, the V gene TRBV19, with 8 bases that match TRBD1. The CDR3 totals 15 residues. Unmatched junction bases numbered 7, after V lost 7 bases and J lost 2 bases. Germline loops: CDR1 LNHDA, CDR2 SQIVND (reference sequence). The CDR3 bases are TGTGCCAGTACCAAATTGGGACAGGGCAATCAGCCCCAGCATTTT. Protein product: CASTKLGQGNQPQHF.

The chain employs TRBV20-1 and TRBJ2-3, with TRBD2 as a possible D gene (6 bases). This CDR3 comprises 14 residues. The V gene's germline CDR1 is DFQATT and CDR2 SNEGSKA (reference sequence). The V end was cut by 5 bases, the J end by 1 base, with 13 bases between. The CDR3 protein is CSAGTGTGTDTQYF. CDR3 nucleotide sequence: TGCAGTGCTGGAACCGGGACTGGCACAGATACGCAGTATTTT.

This clonotype occurred a few times. The rearrangement joins TRBV4-2 to TRBJ2-1; D might be TRBD1 (6 bases). The CDR3 contains 15 residues. V lost 0 bases, J lost 7 bases, and 13 bases lay in between. In germline, CDR1 is LGHNA, CDR2 YNFKEQ. The CDR3 loop is CASSQDRGGWNEQFF. The CDR3 DNA reads as TGTGCCAGCAGCCAAGATCGAGGGGGATGGAATGAGCAGTTCTTC.

This clonotype has only a few counts. V is TRBV28 and J is TRBJ1-5; perhaps TRBD1 as D (5 bases). V lost 10 bases and J lost 4, with 17 bases in between. Germline loops: CDR1 MDHEN, CDR2 SYDVKM. This CDR3 comprises 14 residues. The CDR3 nucleotides are TGTGCCACCCATCGGGACTCCCGAAATCAGCCCCAGCATTTT. It yields the protein CATHRDSRNQPQHF.